Following are 22 T cell receptor beta chains from one sample sequenced in a study of blood T cell repertoires in COVID-19. Only in-frame clones appear in the TCRdb table, and some are missing; sequencing was by immunoSEQ multiplex PCR. The sample has around 69,000 clones, about 88% seen once; the top ten hold about 5%. The sample comprised peripheral blood. The source of these receptors is a woman aged 45-60 years with active COVID-19.

This rearrangement joins TRBV11-2 to TRBJ2-7, with D perhaps matching TRBD2 (6 bases). V shed 0 bases and J shed 3 bases, with 18 bases lying between them. The CDR3 totals 17 residues. Germline V gene lookup returns CDR1 SGHAT and CDR2 FQNNGV. The CDR3 region has the DNA TGTGCCAGCAGCTTAGAGAGGGTGACTAGAACGATCTACGAGCAGTACTTC. It specifies CASSLERVTRTIYEQYF. Looking up the rest from reference TRBV11-2 and TRBJ2-7 gives the full variable domain: EAGVAQSPRYKIIEKRQSVAFWCNPISGHATLYWYQQILGQGPKLLIQFQNNGVVDDSQLPKDRFSAERLKGVDSTLKIQPAKLEDSAVYLCASSLERVTRTIYEQYFGPGTRLTVT.

The rearrangement links TRBV15 to TRBJ1-2, with D perhaps TRBD1 (6 bases). The germline V gene has CDR1 LNHNV and CDR2 YYDKDF (reference sequence). This CDR3 contains 13 residues. Deletions cut 1 base from V and 4 bases from J, with 7 bases between. CDR3 in DNA: TGTGCCACCAGCAGAGGGACAGTCTATGGCTACACCTTC. Translating gives CATSRGTVYGYTF.

The chain combines TRBV12-5 with TRBJ2-7; TRBD2 matches 11 bases. The ends lost 6 bases at V and 2 bases at J; junction bases unmatched: 0. The CDR3 has 13 amino acids. Germline loops: CDR1 LGHNT, CDR2 FRNRAP. CDR3 protein: CASGTSGTYEQYF. CDR3 bases: TGTGCTAGTGGGACTAGCGGGACCTACGAGCAGTACTTC.

This clone was seen a handful of times. The chain uses TRBV19 and TRBJ1-6; D gene unclear. With 4 bases removed from V and 10 bases from J, the gap between germline ends came to 11 bases. Germline lookup yields CDR1 LNHDA and CDR2 SQIVND (reference sequence). The CDR3 sequence is 13 residues long. The CDR3 loop reads CASSTKGGSPLHF. The CDR3, as DNA: TGTGCCAGTAGTACGAAAGGAGGCTCACCCCTCCACTTT.

This chain links TRBV28 with TRBJ1-6; D is ambiguous. The V end lost 3 bases, the J end lost 6 bases, and 9 bases lay between the germline ends. The CDR3 extends over 14 amino acids. Germline assignment: CDR1 MDHEN and CDR2 SYDVKM. The CDR3 region has the DNA TGTGCCAGCAGTTTCCGGGTCACTAATTCACCCCTCCACTTT. This codes for CASSFRVTNSPLHF.

The genes are TRBV11-2 and TRBJ1-4, with 9 bases aligning to TRBD1. CDR1 is SGHAT, CDR2 FQNNGV, per germline. This CDR3 has 14 amino acids. J lost 8 bases, V lost 4 bases, and 5 bases had no gene match. CDR3 amino acids: CASSSGTGYEKLFF. In nucleotides, the CDR3 is TGTGCCAGCAGCTCCGGGACAGGGTACGAAAAACTGTTTTTT.

This clone was detected only once. V gene TRBV30 combines with J gene TRBJ1-5; 9 bases match TRBD1. V gave up 0 bases and J gave up 7 bases; unmatched junction bases: 7. The germline gives CDR1 GTSNPN, CDR2 SVGIG (reference sequence). The CDR3 has 15 amino acids. CDR3 nucleotide sequence: TGTGCCTGGAGTGTAGGGACAGGGCGGGAGCAGCCCCAGCATTTT. This codes for CAWSVGTGREQPQHF.

This chain joins TRBV10-2 and TRBJ2-3; TRBD2 aligns across 12 bases. Germline assignment: CDR1 WSHSY and CDR2 SAAADI. This CDR3 comprises 17 residues. V gave up 7 bases and J gave up 1 base; unmatched junction bases: 9. The CDR3 region has the DNA TGCGCCAGCACCCCGCTAGCGGGAGGGCCGGGCACAGATACGCAGTATTTT. This gives the protein CASTPLAGGPGTDTQYF.

The V gene is TRBV6-5, the J gene TRBJ1-1; D gene unclear. This CDR3 spans 15 amino acids. The V end was cut by 2 bases, the J end by 0 bases, with 10 bases between. Germline V gives CDR1 MNHEY, CDR2 SVGAGI. CDR3 coding DNA: TGTGCCAGCAGTTACGCTAGGCAGTTGAACACTGAAGCTTTCTTT. Residues: CASSYARQLNTEAFF.

The V and J genes are TRBV19 and TRBJ1-1; possibly TRBD1 for D (6 bases). In germline, CDR1 is LNHDA, CDR2 SQIVND (reference sequence). V lost 3 bases and J lost 4, with 9 bases in between. CDR3 size: 13 residues. The CDR3 protein is CASSMRTATEAFF. DNA of the CDR3: TGTGCCAGTAGTATGCGGACAGCCACTGAAGCTTTCTTT.

This clone was found once. The chain employs TRBV2 and TRBJ2-7; a weak D match, TRBD2 (5 bases). Per germline, CDR1 SNHLY and CDR2 FYNNEI. This CDR3 is 12 amino acids long. Trimming pared 4 bases from V and 3 bases from J, leaving 7 bases between. The CDR3 loop is CASSVEGYEQYF. The CDR3 DNA is TGTGCCAGCAGTGTTGAGGGCTACGAGCAGTACTTC.

This chain joins TRBV5-1 and TRBJ2-7; D may be TRBD1 (6 bases). V shed 4 bases and J shed 3 bases, with 14 bases lying between them. CDR1 is SGHRS and CDR2 is YFSETQ in the germline V gene. This CDR3 has 14 residues. The CDR3 DNA sequence: TGCGCCAGCAGCCCCGAGAGGACAGTCTACGAGCAGTACTTC. Protein product: CASSPERTVYEQYF.

This rearrangement joins TRBV4-2 to TRBJ2-7, with 7 nucleotides matching TRBD1. CDR1 LGHNA and CDR2 YNFKEQ come from the germline V gene. The CDR3 is made up of 15 amino acids. V was pared by 3 bases and J by 2 bases, with 7 bases of the junction left unmatched. Here the CDR3 DNA reads TGTGCCAGCAGCCAGGAACCGGGACAGACCTACGAGCAGTACTTC. Its protein is CASSQEPGQTYEQYF.

The rearrangement joins TRBV6-1 to TRBJ1-2, with D possibly matching TRBD1 (5 bases). The CDR3 loop spans 13 amino acids. CDR1 is MNHNS and CDR2 is SASEGT in the germline V gene. Trimming shortened V by 1 base and J by 4 bases, and 7 bases separated the two germline ends. The CDR3 sequence: CASSEVQVYGYTF. The CDR3, as DNA: TGTGCCAGCAGTGAAGTACAGGTCTATGGCTACACCTTC.

The rearrangement joins TRBV3-1 (or the pseudogene TRBV3-2) to TRBJ2-7; 9 bases are shared with TRBD2. Germline CDR1 is LGHDT and CDR2 is YNNKEL (reference sequence). V dropped 0 bases and J dropped 9; count of bases not matched to a gene: 3. This CDR3 is built from 13 residues. This chain's CDR3 is CASSQDPTSGQYF. The CDR3 coding sequence is TGTGCCAGCAGCCAAGACCCGACTAGCGGGCAGTACTTC.

This clone was found once. J is TRBJ2-6 and V is TRBV5-5; 7 nucleotides match TRBD1. The CDR3 is 15 residues long. The germline V gene encodes CDR1 SGHKS and CDR2 YYEKEE (reference sequence). V lost 4 bases and J lost 2; bases outside the gene matches: 3. CDR3 DNA sequence: TGTGCCAGCAGCCTCACAGGGGCTGGGGCCAACGTCCTGACTTTC. Its protein is CASSLTGAGANVLTF.

The rearrangement joins TRBV7-6 to TRBJ2-5; maybe TRBD1 (5 bases). The germline V gene has CDR1 SGHVS and CDR2 FNYEAQ. The CDR3 length is 15 residues. V lost 1 base and J lost 4, with 13 bases in between. The CDR3 DNA reads TGTGCCAGCAGCTTAGAGGGCGATAGGGGAGAGACCCAGTACTTC. Protein product: CASSLEGDRGETQYF.

The chain carries TRBV10-3 and TRBJ2-2; possibly TRBD1 for D (5 bases). In germline, CDR1 is ENHRY, CDR2 SYGVKD. The CDR3 contains 14 residues. V was cut by 6 bases and J by 1 base, with 9 bases left in between. The CDR3: CAISPGQNTGELFF. CDR3 bases: TGTGCCATCAGCCCAGGACAGAACACCGGGGAGCTGTTTTTT.

J is TRBJ2-3 and V is TRBV11-2; TRBD2 is a possible D gene (5 bases). V was cut by 1 base and J by 6 bases, with 5 bases left in between. This CDR3 has 12 residues. Germline-derived CDR1 and CDR2 are SGHAT and FQNNGV. CDR3 sequence (DNA): TGTGCCAGCAGCTTAGGGGAGGATACGCAGTATTTT. Amino acids: CASSLGEDTQYF.

This chain joins TRBV1 and TRBJ2-1; the table's D call, TRBD2, has no DNA check behind it. TRBV1 corresponds to a pseudogene. The CDR3 is made up of 15 amino acids. In DNA form, the CDR3 reads TGCACCAGCAGCCCGGGGCTCTCGACTAGCCATGAGCAGTTCTTC. Its protein product is CTSSPGLSTSHEQFF.

The rearrangement links TRBV29-1 to TRBJ1-2; 11 bases fit TRBD1. Germline V lookup: CDR1 SQVTM, CDR2 ANQGSEA. This CDR3 contains 13 residues. After removal of 6 bases from V and 7 bases from J, the junction contained 7 bases not matched to a gene. The chain's CDR3 is CSVFSGTGGGYTF. The CDR3 DNA reads TGCAGCGTCTTCTCCGGGACAGGGGGTGGCTACACCTTC.

V usage is TRBV6-5 and J usage is TRBJ1-2, with D uncertain. This CDR3 is 16 amino acids long. Germline values: CDR1 MNHEY, CDR2 SVGAGI. The V and J ends lost 0 bases and 2 bases respectively, with 13 bases between them. The CDR3 sequence is CASSYSTAGVNYGYTF. CDR3 DNA sequence: TGTGCCAGCAGTTACTCGACCGCTGGAGTAAACTATGGCTACACCTTC.